A single TCR beta chain is shown here with its context. The sample holds one count of this clone. There is no known antigen for this receptor. No base qualities exist here, and no much larger clone lies one base off it. This entry is derived from a study of blood T cell repertoires in COVID-19 (dated by TCRdb to 2020 to 2021). In terms of the full investigation: Collaborator samples came from the United States, Italy and Spain and covered acute and convalescent phases of COVID-19. The prospective study material was composed of cDNA or gDNA derived from T cells, B-cell-depleted T cells, or PBMCs. The dataset comprised deeply sampled blood TCRbeta repertoires from subjects exposed to, actively infected with, or recovered from COVID-19. A freely available public database, intended as a resource for researchers studying the immune response to SARS-CoV-2, is where the repertoires were released. The samples were drawn from two sources: the first 160 participants of the ongoing ImmuneRACE study, and approximately 1,300 subjects contributed by 6 global collaborators. The sample metadata nearly always contained a de-identified subject ID, COVID-19 status, age in years and sex. Where available, HLA class I and class II types were taken from metadata supplied by the sample provider and were not determined by assay-based typing.

The immunoSEQ Assay, a bias-controlled multiplex PCR, was used to amplify TCRbeta CDR3 regions from genomic DNA. As for how the authors treated the data: Nucleated cell counts per sample were estimated from amplification of reference gene primers within the assay. To quantify the absolute abundance of each unique TCRbeta CDR3 rearrangement, sequence reads were collapsed and filtered. For each sample, productive Simpson clonality was calculated as the square root of Simpson's diversity index over productive rearrangements. As stored in TCRdb, this immuneACCESS dataset retains in-frame rearrangements with V and J assigned. A fraction of the clones does not appear; measured against another copy, unresolved V genes explain less than half of the discrepancy, and the remainder lacks a known reason. V, J and clone size were drawn from that table, and D and trimming were deduced from the DNA. This sample holds roughly 77,000 clones; around 90% were observed only once. Of the sample, under 6% is held by the ten largest clones.

Here is what the overall study found, with its caveats: The quantity of clinical and demographic metadata differed by source and by participant and was supplied without curation.

The collaborating institutions used their own protocols to collect whole blood in K2EDTA tubes. Collaborator samples were shipped for TCRbeta analysis as frozen whole blood, isolated PBMCs, or DNA extracted from either sample type. CDR1 and CDR2 are drawn from the germline V gene: MDHEN, SYDVKM. Trimmed from V: 6 bases; trimmed from J: 1 base; junction bases lacking a gene match: 9. The CDR3 measures 15 amino acids from cysteine to phenylalanine. Only the CDR3 portion is preserved as DNA: 45 bases, with reading frame beginning at the first base. This TCR was sampled from a man between 45 and 60 years old with active COVID-19. The chain joins TRBV28 to TRBJ2-7, and 7 bases in between align with TRBD2. The specimen was peripheral blood. CDR3 region: CASRHRGRASYEQYF. DNA sequence: TGTGCCAGCAGACACCGTGGGAGGGCATCCTACGAGCAGTACTTC.